A single sample is the source of the 8 T cell receptor beta chains below, sequenced in a study of CD8 T cells in Susac syndrome. After extraction with the RNeasy kit, about 0.5 to 1 ug of the RNA was reverse transcribed using random hexamers. TCRdb re-called the immunoSEQ multiplex PCR reads with MiXCR, one entry per CDR3 protein. This sample carries some 110,000 distinct CDR3 sequences, nearly 96% of them seen once, and the ten largest clones take over 0.12%. Sequences were obtained from CD4+ T cells from PBMCs. The source is a human donor with Susac syndrome.

In nucleotides, the CDR3 is TGTGCCAGCAGCCCATCCGGGACAGGGGCTAACTATGGCTACACCTTC. It translates to CASSPSGTGANYGYTF. The gene calls are TRBV12-3 or TRBV12-4 and TRBJ1-2; 10 bases align to TRBD1. The CDR3 totals 16 residues. J was trimmed by 0 bases and V by 6 bases; bases with no gene match: 7.

The chain employs TRBV2 and TRBJ1-1, with 10 nucleotides matching TRBD1. V gave up 5 bases and J gave up 7 bases; unmatched junction bases: 1. This CDR3 is built from 12 residues. Germline assignment: CDR1 SNHLY and CDR2 FYNNEI. In nucleotides, the CDR3 is TGTGCCAGCAGTCGGGACAGGGGTGAAGCTTTCTTT. It translates to CASSRDRGEAFF.

The chain links TRBV5-1 to TRBJ2-1, with 11 bases lining up with TRBD1. Trimming at V came to 3 bases and at J to 7 bases, leaving 9 bases not matched to a gene. Germline values: CDR1 SGHRS, CDR2 YFSETQ. The CDR3 is made up of 16 amino acids. DNA of the CDR3: TGCGCCAGCAGCTCTACCCGGGACAGGGGGAGGAATGAGCAGTTCTTC. Amino acid sequence: CASSSTRDRGRNEQFF.

J is TRBJ1-1 and V is TRBV20-1, with 7 bases aligning to TRBD1. After removal of 3 bases from V and 0 bases from J, the junction contained 13 bases not matched to a gene. Germline-derived CDR1 and CDR2 are DFQATT and SNEGSKA (reference sequence). The CDR3 contains 17 residues. This chain's CDR3 is CSARSIAGGSMNTEAFF. DNA for the CDR3: TGCAGTGCTAGGTCGATTGCAGGGGGATCCATGAACACTGAAGCTTTCTTT.

V is TRBV2 and J is TRBJ2-1; the D call may be TRBD1 or TRBD2 (5 bases each). V lost 0 bases and J lost 6, with 9 bases in between. Looked up from germline, CDR1 is SNHLY and CDR2 is FYNNEI. The CDR3 covers 14 residues. The CDR3 spells CASSEARGVNEQFF. The CDR3, as DNA: TGTGCCAGCAGTGAAGCAAGAGGGGTCAATGAGCAGTTCTTC.

J is TRBJ1-1 and V is TRBV29-1; unclear D gene. Looked up from germline, CDR1 is SQVTM and CDR2 is ANQGSEA. Between the trimmed V and J ends, which lost 7 bases and 2 bases, there was a span of 8 bases. CDR3 length: 11 amino acids. CDR3 residues: CSALANTEAFF. The CDR3 DNA sequence: TGCAGCGCTCTAGCCAACACTGAAGCTTTCTTT.

The chain combines TRBV19 with TRBJ1-1, with D maybe TRBD1 (5 bases). In germline, CDR1 is LNHDA, CDR2 SQIVND (reference sequence). V gave up 3 bases and J gave up 11 bases, with 16 bases separating them. The length of the CDR3 is 13 residues. This chain's CDR3 is CASSMYDSGTAFF. CDR3 DNA: TGTGCCAGTAGTATGTACGACAGCGGGACGGCTTTCTTT.

This chain connects TRBV20-1 to TRBJ2-1; 10 positions match TRBD2. The CDR3 contains 15 residues. From germline, CDR1 is DFQATT and CDR2 SNEGSKA (reference sequence). Germline trimming cut 6 bases from V and 7 bases from J; bases unmatched to any gene: 12. In DNA, the CDR3 is TGCAGTGCAAGGGGGCTTAGCGGGAGGAATAATGAGCAGTTCTTC. It specifies CSARGLSGRNNEQFF.